This TCR beta chain was captured by sequencing in a study of Graves' ophthalmopathy and Graves' hyperthyroidism. Study-wide results and limits: The blood repertoire also included most expanded thyroid clonotypes above 0.001 frequency.

The TCR beta CDR3 regions underwent amplification from RNA transcripts. Second-round multiplex PCR came after a first-round RT-PCR that employed HTBI primers. Each CDR3 protein is one row after TCRdb ran MiXCR on the multiplex PCR reads. The table has 400,000 to 450,000 distinct CDR3 sequences, more than 20% seen once. Stable hyperthyroid donors showed no ophthalmopathy during 18 months follow-up. Germline V CDR1 and CDR2: SGHRS, YFSETQ. Deletions cut 2 bases from V and 3 bases from J, with 11 bases between. CDR3 length: 14 amino acids. As concerns this clonotype: What it binds is unknown.

The receptor's source is a woman aged 18-29 years with stable Graves' hyperthyroidism. The sample was peripheral blood. The chain joins TRBV5-1 to TRBJ1-1; TRBD1 is a possible D gene (6 bases). CDR3 nucleotide sequence: TGCGCCAGCAGCTTACAGGGAGGGTACACTGAAGCTTTCTTT. It specifies CASSLQGGYTEAFF.